This T cell receptor beta chain was recovered during a study of neurological immune-mediated disorders. This clonotype was detected many times. Described time point: technical triplicate 2. Libraries from sorted cells used 1 million T cells (CD4+ or CD8+). The CDR3 is 12 residues long. Between the trimmed V and J ends, which lost 8 bases and 0 bases, there was a span of 8 bases. Germline V gene lookup returns CDR1 SNHLY and CDR2 FYNNEI. cDNA synthesis was performed by 5'RACE with 10-nucleotide random UMIs. TCRdb analysed the 5' RACE reads with MiXCR anew, one entry per CDR3 protein. Of about 32,000 distinct CDR3 sequences in the sample, 13% were seen once.

The sample comprised CD4+ T cells from blood. This TCR derives from a female donor with HTLV-1-associated myelopathy (HAM/TSP). This chain connects TRBV2 to TRBJ2-7; weak D call: TRBD2 (5 bases). The CDR3 loop reads CASEGSSYEQYF. CDR3 nucleotide sequence: TGTGCCAGCGAAGGGAGCTCCTACGAGCAGTACTTC.